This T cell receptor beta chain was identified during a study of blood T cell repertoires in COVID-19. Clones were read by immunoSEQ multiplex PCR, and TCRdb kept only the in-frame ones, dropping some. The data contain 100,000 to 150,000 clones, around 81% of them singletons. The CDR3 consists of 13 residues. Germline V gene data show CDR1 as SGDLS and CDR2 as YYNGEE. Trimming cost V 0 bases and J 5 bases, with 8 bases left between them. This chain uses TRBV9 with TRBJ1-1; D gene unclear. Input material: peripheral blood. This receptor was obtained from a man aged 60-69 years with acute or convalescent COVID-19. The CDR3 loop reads CASSVGSVTEAFF. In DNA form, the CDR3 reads TGTGCCAGCAGCGTAGGTTCGGTTACTGAAGCTTTCTTT. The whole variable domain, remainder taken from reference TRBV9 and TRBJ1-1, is DSGVTQTPKHLITATGQRVTLRCSPRSGDLSVYWYQQSLDQGLQFLIQYYNGEERAKGNILERFSAQQFPDLHSELNLSSLELGDSALYFCASSVGSVTEAFFGQGTRLTVV.